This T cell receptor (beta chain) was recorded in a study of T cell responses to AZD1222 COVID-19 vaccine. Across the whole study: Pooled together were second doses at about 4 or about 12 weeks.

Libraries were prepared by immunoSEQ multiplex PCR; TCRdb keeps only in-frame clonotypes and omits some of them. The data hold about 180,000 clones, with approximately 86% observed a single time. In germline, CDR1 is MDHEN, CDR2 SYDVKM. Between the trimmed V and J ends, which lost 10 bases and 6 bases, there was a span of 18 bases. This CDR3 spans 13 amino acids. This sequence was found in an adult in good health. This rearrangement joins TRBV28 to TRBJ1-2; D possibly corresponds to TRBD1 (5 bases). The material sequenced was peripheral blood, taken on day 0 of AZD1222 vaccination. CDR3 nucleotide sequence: TGTGCCACCCGAGGGCCGGGGGAGAATGGCTACACCTTC. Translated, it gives CATRGPGENGYTF.